The present T cell receptor beta chain was sequenced within a study of technical replicates of blood from a few donors. Using immunoSEQ multiplex PCR, the repertoire was profiled, and TCRdb retains in-frame clones only, with some absent. The top ten clones hold around 0.3% of a sample with around 100,000 clones, approximately 95% of them seen once. V dropped 6 bases and J dropped 8 bases, with 13 bases sitting between them. CDR3 size: 12 residues. The germline V gene encodes CDR1 SGHVS and CDR2 FQNEAQ. The sequence was collected from a human donor in good health. The specimen sequenced was T cells isolated from PBMCs. The chain carries TRBV7-8 and TRBJ1-1; D call uncertain. In DNA form, the CDR3 reads TGTGCCAGCAGATTGACACTGTCAGAAGCTTTCTTT. Its translation: CASRLTLSEAFF.